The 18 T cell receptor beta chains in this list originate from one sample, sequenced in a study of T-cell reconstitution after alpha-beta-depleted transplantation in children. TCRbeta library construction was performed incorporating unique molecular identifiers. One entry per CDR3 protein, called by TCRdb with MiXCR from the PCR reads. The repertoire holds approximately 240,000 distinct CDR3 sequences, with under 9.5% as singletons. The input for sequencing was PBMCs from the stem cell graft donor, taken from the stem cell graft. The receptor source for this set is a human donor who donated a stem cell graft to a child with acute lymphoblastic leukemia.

The CDR3 sequence is CSARDPGQGVQTPLHF. The CDR3, as DNA: TGCAGTGCTAGAGACCCGGGACAGGGGGTCCAAACACCCCTCCACTTT. The V call is TRBV20-1, the J call TRBJ1-6; 11 bases align to TRBD1. Germline CDR1 reads DFQATT; CDR2 reads SNEGSKA (reference sequence). This CDR3 has 16 residues. J lost 11 bases, V lost 0 bases, and 9 bases had no gene match.

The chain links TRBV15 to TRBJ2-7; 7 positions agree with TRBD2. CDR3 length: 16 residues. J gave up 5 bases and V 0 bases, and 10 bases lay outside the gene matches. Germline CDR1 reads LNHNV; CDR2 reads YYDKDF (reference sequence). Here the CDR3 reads CATSRDWLAGEHEQYF. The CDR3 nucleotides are TGTGCCACCAGCAGAGATTGGTTGGCGGGGGAACACGAGCAGTACTTC.

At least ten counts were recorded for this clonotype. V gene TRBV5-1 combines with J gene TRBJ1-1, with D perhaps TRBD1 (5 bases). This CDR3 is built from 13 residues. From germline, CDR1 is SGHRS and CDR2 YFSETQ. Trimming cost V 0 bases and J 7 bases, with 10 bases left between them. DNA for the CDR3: TGCGCCAGCAGCTTGGACAGGTACTATGAAGCTTTCTTT. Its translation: CASSLDRYYEAFF.

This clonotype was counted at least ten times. Written as DNA, the CDR3 is TGTGCCAGCAGCTTGCTGCCGGGACAGGCGAACACCGGGGAGCTGTTTTTT. As protein: CASSLLPGQANTGELFF. V gene TRBV7-6 combines with J gene TRBJ2-2, with 8 nucleotides matching TRBD1. Losses at the gene ends were 3 bases for V and 0 bases for J; bases not matched to a gene: 6. There are 17 residues in the CDR3. Germline CDR1 and CDR2: SGHVS and FNYEAQ.

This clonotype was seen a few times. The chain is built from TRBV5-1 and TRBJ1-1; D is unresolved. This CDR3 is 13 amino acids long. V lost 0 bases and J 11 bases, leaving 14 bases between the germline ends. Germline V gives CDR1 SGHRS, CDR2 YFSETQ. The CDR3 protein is CASSLGHGREAFF. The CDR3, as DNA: TGCGCCAGCAGCTTGGGACACGGGCGCGAGGCTTTCTTT.

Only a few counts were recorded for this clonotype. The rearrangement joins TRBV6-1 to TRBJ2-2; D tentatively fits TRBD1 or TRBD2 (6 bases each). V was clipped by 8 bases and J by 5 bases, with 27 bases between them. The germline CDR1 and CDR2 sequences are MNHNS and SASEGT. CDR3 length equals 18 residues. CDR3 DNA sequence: TGTGCCAGCGGCCGAGAACGCGAGGGGGGCGCGTGGACCGGGGAGCTGTTTTTT. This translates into CASGREREGGAWTGELFF.

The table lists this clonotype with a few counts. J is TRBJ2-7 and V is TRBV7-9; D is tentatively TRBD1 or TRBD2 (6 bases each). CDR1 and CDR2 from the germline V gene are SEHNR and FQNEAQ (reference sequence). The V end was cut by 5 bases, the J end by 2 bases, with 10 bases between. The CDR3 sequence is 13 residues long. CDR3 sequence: CASSPRGAYEQYF. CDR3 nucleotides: TGTGCCAGCAGCCCTAGGGGGGCCTACGAGCAGTACTTC.

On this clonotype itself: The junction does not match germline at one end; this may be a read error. The CDR3 is CSISGGQGAASGEQYF. CDR3 DNA sequence: TGTTCCATCAGTGGCGGACAGGGGGCTGCTTCGGGCGAGCAGTACTTC. V is TRBV10-3 and J is TRBJ2-7; 11 nucleotides match TRBD1. This CDR3 comprises 16 residues. The germline gives CDR1 ENHRY, CDR2 SYGVKD.

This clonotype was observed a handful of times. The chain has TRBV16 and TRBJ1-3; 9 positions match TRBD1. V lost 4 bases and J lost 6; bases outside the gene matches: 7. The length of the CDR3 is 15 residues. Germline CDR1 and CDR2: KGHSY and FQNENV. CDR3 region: CASSLPGQGKNTIYF. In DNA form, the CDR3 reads TGTGCCAGCAGCCTCCCCGGACAGGGGAAAAACACCATATATTTT.

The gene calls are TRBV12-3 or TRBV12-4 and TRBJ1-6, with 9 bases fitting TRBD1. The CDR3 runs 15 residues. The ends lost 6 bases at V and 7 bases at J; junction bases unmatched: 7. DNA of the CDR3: TGTGCCAGCAGAGAAACAGGGGGCAGGAATTCACCCCTCCACTTT. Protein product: CASRETGGRNSPLHF.

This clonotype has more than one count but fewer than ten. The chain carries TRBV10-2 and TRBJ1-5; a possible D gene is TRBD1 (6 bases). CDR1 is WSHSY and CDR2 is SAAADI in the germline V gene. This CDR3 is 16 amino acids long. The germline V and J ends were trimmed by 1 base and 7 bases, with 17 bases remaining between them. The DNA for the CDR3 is TGCGCCAGCAGTGAGTACGTACTCGGGGGCGGCCAGCCCCAGCATTTT. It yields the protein CASSEYVLGGGQPQHF.

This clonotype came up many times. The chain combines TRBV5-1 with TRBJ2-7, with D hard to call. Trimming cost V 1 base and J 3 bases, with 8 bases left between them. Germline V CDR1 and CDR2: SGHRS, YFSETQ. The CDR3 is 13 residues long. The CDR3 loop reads CASSLRDNYEQYF. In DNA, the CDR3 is TGCGCCAGCAGCTTGCGCGACAACTACGAGCAGTACTTC.

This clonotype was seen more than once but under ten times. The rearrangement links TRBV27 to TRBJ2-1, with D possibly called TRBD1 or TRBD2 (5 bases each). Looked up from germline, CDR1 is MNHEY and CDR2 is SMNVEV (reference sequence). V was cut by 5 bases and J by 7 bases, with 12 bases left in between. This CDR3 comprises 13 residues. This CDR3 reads CASSRDADNEQFF. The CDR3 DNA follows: TGTGCCAGCAGTCGGGACGCCGATAATGAGCAGTTCTTC.

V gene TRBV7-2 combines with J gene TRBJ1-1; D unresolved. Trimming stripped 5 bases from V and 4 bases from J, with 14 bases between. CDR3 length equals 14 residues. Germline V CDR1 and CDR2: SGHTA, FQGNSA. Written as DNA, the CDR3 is TGTGCCAGCAGCCCCCAAGAACAGTCCACTGAAGCTTTCTTT. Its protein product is CASSPQEQSTEAFF. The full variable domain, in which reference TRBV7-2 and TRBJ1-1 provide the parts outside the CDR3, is GAGVSQSPSNKVTEKGKDVELRCDPISGHTALYWYRQSLGQGLEFLIYFQGNSAPDKSGLPSDRFSAERTGGSVSTLTIQRTQQEDSAVYLCASSPQEQSTEAFFGQGTRLTVV.

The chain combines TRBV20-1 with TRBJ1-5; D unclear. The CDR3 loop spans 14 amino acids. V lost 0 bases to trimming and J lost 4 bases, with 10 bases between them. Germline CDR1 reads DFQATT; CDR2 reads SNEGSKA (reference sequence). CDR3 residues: CSARDRKDNQPQHF. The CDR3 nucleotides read TGCAGTGCTAGAGACAGGAAGGATAATCAGCCCCAGCATTTT.

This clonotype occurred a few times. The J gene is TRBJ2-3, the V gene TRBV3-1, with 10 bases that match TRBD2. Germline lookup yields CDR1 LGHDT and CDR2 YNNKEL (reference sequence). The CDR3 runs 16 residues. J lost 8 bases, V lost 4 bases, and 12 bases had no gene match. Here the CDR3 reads CASSRQSSGGLGTQYF. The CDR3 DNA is TGTGCCAGCAGCCGACAGTCTAGCGGGGGTCTCGGTACGCAGTATTTT.

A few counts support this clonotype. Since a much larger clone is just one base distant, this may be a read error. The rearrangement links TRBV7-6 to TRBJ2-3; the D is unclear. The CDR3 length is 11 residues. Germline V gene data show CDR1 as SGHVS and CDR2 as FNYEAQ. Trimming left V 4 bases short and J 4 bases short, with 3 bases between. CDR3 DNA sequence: TGTGCCAGCAGCTCCGCAGATACGCAGTATTTT. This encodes CASSSADTQYF.

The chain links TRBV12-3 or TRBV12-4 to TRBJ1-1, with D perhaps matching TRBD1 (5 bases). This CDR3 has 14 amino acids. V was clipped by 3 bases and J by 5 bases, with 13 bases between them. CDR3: CASSLGVDSTEAFF. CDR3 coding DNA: TGTGCCAGCAGTTTGGGGGTAGATTCGACTGAAGCTTTCTTT.